The clone carrying this T cell receptor beta chain has a single count. Antigen unknown. This entry is derived from a study of T cell responses to AZD1222 COVID-19 vaccine. Regarding the study as a whole: The reported proportion of spike-specific TCRs targeting unmutated variant regions was nearly half. Females outnumbered males among donors, who were mostly white British; clonal diversity was possibly underestimated. At study baseline, merely about 6 AZD1222 recipients were seropositive.

Germline-derived CDR1 and CDR2 are MNHGY and SAAAGT. This CDR3 is built from 15 residues. Trimming removed 5 bases at V and 0 bases at J, with 14 bases between. The repertoire was sequenced with immunoSEQ multiplex PCR; TCRdb's copy has only in-frame clones and lacks some. The sample yields some 93,000 clones, over 75% seen once. This receptor was taken from an adult who received the AZD1222 COVID-19 vaccine. The rearrangement uses TRBV6-8 and TRBJ2-7; D ambiguous. This specimen consisted of peripheral blood, obtained 28 days after the second AZD1222 dose. As DNA, the CDR3 is TGTGCCAGCAGTACGGGCCTATCAACCTCCTACGAGCAGTACTTC. This sequence encodes CASSTGLSTSYEQYF.